The 10 T cell receptor beta chains presented below share a single source sample, sequenced in a study of breast tumors, draining lymph nodes, adjacent tissues listed by TCRdb under 2016. Library preparation was by multiplex PCR. For sequencing, an Illumina HiSeq 2000 was employed. Using fastp trimming at Q25 and MiXCR clonotype assembly, TCRdb reanalyzed the public sequencing data and kept in-frame beta chains. Rows merge per CDR3 protein into single entries with the most common DNA and genes. The sample profile shows roughly 70,000 distinct CDR3 sequences; 40% to 55% of them were found once. Approximately 8.7% of the sample belongs to the ten largest clones. The sample taken for sequencing was breast tumor tissue. All receptors come from a female donor with breast cancer. Some clones in this sample may be carry-over from other donors' samples.

This clonotype was observed many times. As DNA, the CDR3 is TGTGCCAGCAGCCGACAACGACACAATGAGCAGTTCTTC. Translating it yields CASSRQRHNEQFF. The chain uses TRBV3-1 and TRBJ2-1; D gene unclear. V was shortened by 4 bases and J by 5 bases, with 9 bases between the two germline ends. Per the germline V gene, CDR1 is LGHDT and CDR2 is YNNKEL (reference sequence). The CDR3 consists of 13 residues.

Comment on this clonotype: This may be a read error: a much more frequent sequence differs by one nucleotide. The V gene is TRBV12-3 or TRBV12-4, the J gene TRBJ1-2, with D possibly TRBD1 on 6 matching bases. The length of the CDR3 is 15 residues. Trimming removed 3 bases at V and 1 base at J, with 12 bases between. The CDR3, as DNA: TGTGCCAGCAGTTTCAAACAGGGTCATAACTATGGCTACACCTTC. Its protein product is CASSFKQGHNYGYTF.

The J gene is TRBJ2-7, the V gene TRBV29-1; D remains ambiguous. The V end was cut by 7 bases, the J end by 6 bases, with 22 bases between. The CDR3 contains 14 residues. Looked up from germline, CDR1 is SQVTM and CDR2 is ANQGSEA. The CDR3 DNA reads TGCAGCGCCAGCAGCTCCTCCTTCCCCGTCGAGCAGTACTTC. Protein sequence: CSASSSSFPVEQYF.

This rearrangement joins TRBV6-2 or TRBV6-3 to TRBJ2-7; D could derive from TRBD1 or TRBD2 (6 bases each). Trimming removed 8 bases at V and 2 bases at J, with 19 bases between. The CDR3 runs 15 residues. The germline CDR1 and CDR2 sequences are MNHEY and SVGEGT. The CDR3 region has the DNA TGTGCCAGCCGGGTGGCGTGGGGGGCTGCCTACGAGCAGTACTTC. Translating it yields CASRVAWGAAYEQYF.

In its sample, this clonotype was seen many times. V is TRBV10-1 and J is TRBJ2-7; D may be TRBD1 (5 bases). Germline CDR1 and CDR2: WNHNN and SYGVQD (reference sequence). Trimming removed 6 bases from V and 4 bases from J, with 19 bases in between. The CDR3 loop spans 15 amino acids. The CDR3 nucleotides are TGCGCCAGCAGCCCAATGCAGGGCGGTAGGTACGAGCAGTACTTC. This encodes CASSPMQGGRYEQYF.

The CDR3 bases are TGTGCCAGCAGCTCCTCCGGGACAGGGGCTAATGAAAAACTGTTTTTT. Protein sequence: CASSSSGTGANEKLFF. V usage is TRBV7-9 and J usage is TRBJ1-4, with TRBD1 identical over 10 bases. V was pared by 4 bases and J by 3 bases, with 5 bases of the junction left unmatched. The CDR3 is 16 residues long. Germline V gives CDR1 SEHNR, CDR2 FQNEAQ (reference sequence).

The J gene is TRBJ2-7, the V gene TRBV5-6, with 10 bases fitting TRBD1. Looked up from germline, CDR1 is SGHDT and CDR2 is YYEEEE. The CDR3 consists of 14 residues. J lost 4 bases, V lost 3 bases, and 4 bases had no gene match. The CDR3 here is CASSWDRGSYEQYF. CDR3 sequence (DNA): TGTGCCAGCAGCTGGGACAGGGGCTCATACGAGCAGTACTTC.

This clonotype was found many times. V gene TRBV20-1 combines with J gene TRBJ1-2, with D unclear. CDR3 length equals 13 residues. Per germline, CDR1 DFQATT and CDR2 SNEGSKA (reference sequence). V was clipped by 6 bases and J by 3 bases, with 14 bases between them. For the CDR3, the DNA is TGCAGTGCCGCCCTTGACTCCTACTATGGCTACACCTTC. This translates into CSAALDSYYGYTF.

In its sample, this clonotype was seen many times. CDR3 nucleotide sequence: TGTGCCAGTAACCCACCGGGACAGGGCACAGATACGCAGTATTTT. The encoded protein is CASNPPGQGTDTQYF. The chain employs TRBV19 and TRBJ2-3; TRBD1 matches 8 bases. Looked up from germline, CDR1 is LNHDA and CDR2 is SQIVND (reference sequence). The CDR3 has 15 amino acids. V shed 7 bases and J 1 base; nucleotides not matched to a gene: 7.

The chain joins TRBV12-3 or TRBV12-4 to TRBJ1-2; TRBD1 is a possible D gene (6 bases). The CDR3 totals 14 residues. V lost 8 bases, J lost 8 bases, and 21 bases lay in between. DNA of the CDR3: TGTGCCAGCCGCAGACGAACGGGGGGCGTGGGCTACACCTTC. It translates to CASRRRTGGVGYTF.